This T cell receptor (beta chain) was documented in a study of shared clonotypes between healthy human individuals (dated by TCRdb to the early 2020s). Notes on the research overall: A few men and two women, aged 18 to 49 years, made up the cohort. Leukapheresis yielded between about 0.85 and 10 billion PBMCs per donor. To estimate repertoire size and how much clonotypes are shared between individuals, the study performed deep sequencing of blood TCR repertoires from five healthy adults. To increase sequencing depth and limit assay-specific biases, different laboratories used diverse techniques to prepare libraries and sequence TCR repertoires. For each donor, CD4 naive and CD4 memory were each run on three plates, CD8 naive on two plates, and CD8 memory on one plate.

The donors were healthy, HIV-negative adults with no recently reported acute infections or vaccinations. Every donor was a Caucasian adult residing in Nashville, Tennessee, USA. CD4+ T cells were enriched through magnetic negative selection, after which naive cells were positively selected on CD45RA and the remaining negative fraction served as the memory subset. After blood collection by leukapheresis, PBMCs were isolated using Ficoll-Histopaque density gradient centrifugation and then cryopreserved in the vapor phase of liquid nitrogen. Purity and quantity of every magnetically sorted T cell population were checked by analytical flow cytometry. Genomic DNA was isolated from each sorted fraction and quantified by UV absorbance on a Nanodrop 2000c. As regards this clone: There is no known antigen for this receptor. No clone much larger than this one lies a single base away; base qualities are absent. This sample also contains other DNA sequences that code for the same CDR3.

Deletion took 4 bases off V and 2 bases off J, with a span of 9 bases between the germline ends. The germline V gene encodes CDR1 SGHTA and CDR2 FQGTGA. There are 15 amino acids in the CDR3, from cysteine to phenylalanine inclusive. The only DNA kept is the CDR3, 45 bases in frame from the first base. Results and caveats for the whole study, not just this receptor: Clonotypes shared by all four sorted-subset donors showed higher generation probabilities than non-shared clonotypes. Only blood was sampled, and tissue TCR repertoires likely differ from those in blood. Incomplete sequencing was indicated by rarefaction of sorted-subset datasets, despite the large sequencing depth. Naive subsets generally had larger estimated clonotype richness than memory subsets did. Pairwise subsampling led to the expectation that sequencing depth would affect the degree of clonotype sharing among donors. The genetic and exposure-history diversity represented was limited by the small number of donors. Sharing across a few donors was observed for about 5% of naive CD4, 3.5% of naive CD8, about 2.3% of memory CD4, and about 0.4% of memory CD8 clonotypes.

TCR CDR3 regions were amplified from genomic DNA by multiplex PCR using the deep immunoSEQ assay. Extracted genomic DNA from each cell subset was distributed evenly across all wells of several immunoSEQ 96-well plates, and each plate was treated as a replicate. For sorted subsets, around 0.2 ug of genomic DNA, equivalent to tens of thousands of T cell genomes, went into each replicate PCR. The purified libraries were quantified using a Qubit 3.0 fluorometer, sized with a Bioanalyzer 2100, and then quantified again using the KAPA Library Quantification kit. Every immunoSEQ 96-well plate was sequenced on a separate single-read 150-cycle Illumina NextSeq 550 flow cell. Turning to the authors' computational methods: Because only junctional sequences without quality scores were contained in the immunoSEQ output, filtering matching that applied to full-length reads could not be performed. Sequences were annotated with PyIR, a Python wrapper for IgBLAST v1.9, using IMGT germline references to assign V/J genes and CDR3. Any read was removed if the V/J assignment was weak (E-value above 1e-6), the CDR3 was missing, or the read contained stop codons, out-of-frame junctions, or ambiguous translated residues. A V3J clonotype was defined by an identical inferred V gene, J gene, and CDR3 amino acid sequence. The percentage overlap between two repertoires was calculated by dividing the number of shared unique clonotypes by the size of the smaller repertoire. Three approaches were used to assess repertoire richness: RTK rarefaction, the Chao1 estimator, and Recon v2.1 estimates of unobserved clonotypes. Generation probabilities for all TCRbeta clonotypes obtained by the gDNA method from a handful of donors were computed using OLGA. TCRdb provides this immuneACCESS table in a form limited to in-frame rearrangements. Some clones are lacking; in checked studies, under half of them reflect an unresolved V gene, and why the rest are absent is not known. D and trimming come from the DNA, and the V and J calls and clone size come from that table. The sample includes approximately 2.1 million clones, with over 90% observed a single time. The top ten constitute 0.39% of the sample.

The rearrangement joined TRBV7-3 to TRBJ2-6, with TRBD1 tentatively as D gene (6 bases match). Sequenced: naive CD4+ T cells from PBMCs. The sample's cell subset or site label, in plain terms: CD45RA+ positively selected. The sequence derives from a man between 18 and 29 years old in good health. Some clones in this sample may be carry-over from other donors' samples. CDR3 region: CASSSQGPGANVLTF. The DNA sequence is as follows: TGTGCCAGCAGCTCTCAGGGGCCTGGGGCCAACGTCCTGACTTTC. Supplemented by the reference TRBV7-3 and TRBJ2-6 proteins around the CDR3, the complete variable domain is GAGVSQTPSNKVTEKGKYVELRCDPISGHTALYWYRQSLGQGPEFLIYFQGTGAADDSGLPNDRFFAVRPEGSVSTLKIQRTERGDSAVYLCASSSQGPGANVLTFGAGSRLTVL.